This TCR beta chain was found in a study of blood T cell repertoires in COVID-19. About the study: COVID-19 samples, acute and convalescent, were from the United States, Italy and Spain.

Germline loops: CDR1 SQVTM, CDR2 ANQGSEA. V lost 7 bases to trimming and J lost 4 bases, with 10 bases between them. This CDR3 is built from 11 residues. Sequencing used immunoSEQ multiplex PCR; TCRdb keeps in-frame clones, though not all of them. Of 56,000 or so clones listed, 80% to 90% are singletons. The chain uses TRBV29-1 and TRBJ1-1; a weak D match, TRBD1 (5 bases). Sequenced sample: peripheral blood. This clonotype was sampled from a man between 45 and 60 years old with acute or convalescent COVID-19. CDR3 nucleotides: TGCAGCGGGCGGGACTCCACTGAAGCTTTCTTT. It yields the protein CSGRDSTEAFF.